The 25 T cell receptor beta chains reported below all come from one sample, sequenced in a study of blood T cell repertoires in COVID-19. The repertoire was sequenced with immunoSEQ multiplex PCR; TCRdb's copy has only in-frame clones and lacks some. This table has almost 350,000 clones, 85% to 90% appearing once. The sequenced material came from PBMCs or T cells enriched from blood (not recorded which). Every receptor here comes from a woman aged 25 to 45 who had been exposed to COVID-19.

The table lists this clone with a few counts. The chain links TRBV4-1 to TRBJ2-7; 9 bases match TRBD1. CDR1 MGHRA and CDR2 YSYEKL come from the germline V gene. With V trimmed by 5 bases and J by 4 bases, 9 bases remained unmatched. This CDR3 has 15 residues. For the CDR3, the DNA is TGCGCCAGCAGCTACGGGACAGGGAAGCGGTACGAGCAGTACTTC. Encoded protein: CASSYGTGKRYEQYF.

V and J are TRBV6-5 and TRBJ1-1; tentatively, D is TRBD1 (5 bases). Germline V lookup: CDR1 MNHEY, CDR2 SVGAGI. The V and J ends lost 7 bases and 0 bases respectively, with 12 bases between them. The CDR3 loop spans 14 amino acids. The DNA of the CDR3 is TGTGCCAGCATACAGGCGGAGATGAACACTGAAGCTTTCTTT. Protein product: CASIQAEMNTEAFF.

The chain employs TRBV3-1 (or the pseudogene TRBV3-2) and TRBJ1-1; D unresolved. The CDR3 covers 11 residues. The V gene's germline CDR1 is LGHDT and CDR2 YNNKEL (reference sequence). V lost 1 base and J lost 11, with 8 bases in between. The CDR3 DNA is TGTGCCAGCAGCCAAGCCGAGGCGGCTTTCTTT. This gives the protein CASSQAEAAFF.

The chain is built from TRBV7-3 and TRBJ2-5, with D possibly matching TRBD2 (5 bases). The V end was cut by 2 bases, the J end by 0 bases, with 13 bases between. Germline loops: CDR1 SGHTA, CDR2 FQGTGA. CDR3 length: 16 residues. The CDR3 nucleotides are TGTGCCAGCAGCTTAGGCCCACTAGGCAACCAAGAGACCCAGTACTTC. Its protein is CASSLGPLGNQETQYF.

The chain carries TRBV19 and TRBJ2-7; 8 bases are shared with TRBD1. There are 13 residues in the CDR3. CDR1 and CDR2 (germline): LNHDA, SQIVND (reference sequence). V was clipped by 5 bases and J by 1 base; unmatched bases: 1. CDR3 nucleotides: TGTGCCAGTAGTGACAGGGGATCCTACGAGCAGTACTTC. Translation gives CASSDRGSYEQYF.

This clone is a singleton in its sample. CDR3 sequence: CSARGGEQFF. For the CDR3, the DNA is TGCAGTGCTCGGGGGGGTGAGCAGTTCTTC. The chain combines TRBV20-1 with TRBJ2-1, with 8 bases lining up with TRBD2. The CDR3 spans 10 residues. CDR1 and CDR2 from the germline V gene are DFQATT and SNEGSKA (reference sequence). Trimming took 5 bases from V and 9 from J; bases not matched to a gene: 0.

This chain links TRBV10-2 with TRBJ2-3; TRBD2 is a possible D gene (6 bases). This CDR3 is 13 amino acids long. CDR1 and CDR2 from the germline V gene are WSHSY and SAAADI. V was cut by 4 bases and J by 8 bases, with 13 bases left in between. Written as DNA, the CDR3 is TGCGCCAGCAGTGTGGGAGGAGGGAGTACGCAGTATTTT. It is translated as CASSVGGGSTQYF.

The chain joins TRBV5-1 to TRBJ1-1; D might be TRBD1 (6 bases). From germline, CDR1 is SGHRS and CDR2 YFSETQ. The CDR3 contains 18 residues. V lost 0 bases, J lost 5 bases, and 23 bases lay in between. The DNA of the CDR3 is TGCGCCAGCAGCTTGGTCGGAGACAGGCGGCCTATGGGGACTGAAGCTTTCTTT. Its translation: CASSLVGDRRPMGTEAFF.

The rearrangement links TRBV29-1 to TRBJ1-1; a weak D match, TRBD1 (6 bases). The CDR3 is made up of 14 amino acids. Trimming pared 6 bases from V and 0 bases from J, leaving 14 bases between. Germline V lookup: CDR1 SQVTM, CDR2 ANQGSEA. CDR3 protein: CSVGQLLMNTEAFF. The DNA for the CDR3 is TGCAGCGTCGGACAGCTACTCATGAACACTGAAGCTTTCTTT.

This chain connects TRBV25-1 to TRBJ1-2; D is unresolved. The CDR3 has 15 amino acids. CDR1 MGHDK and CDR2 SYGVNS come from the germline V gene. Deletions cut 2 bases from V and 3 bases from J, with 13 bases between. DNA of the CDR3: TGTGCCAGCAGTGAAGGCCGACGCGGGGACTATGGCTACACCTTC. Protein: CASSEGRRGDYGYTF.

The rearrangement joins TRBV19 to TRBJ1-2, with D tentatively TRBD1 (6 bases). The CDR3 spans 14 residues. Looked up from germline, CDR1 is LNHDA and CDR2 is SQIVND (reference sequence). Trimming stripped 4 bases from V and 5 bases from J, with 14 bases between. CDR3 amino acids: CASSTGGRKYGYTF. CDR3 sequence (DNA): TGTGCCAGTAGTACGGGGGGGCGAAAGTATGGCTACACCTTC.

The V call is TRBV19, the J call TRBJ1-1; 8 bases align to TRBD1. The junction had 6 bases not matched to a gene; V was cut back by 3 bases and J by 0 bases. The CDR3 is 16 residues long. Germline values: CDR1 LNHDA, CDR2 SQIVND (reference sequence). The CDR3 here is CASSIETGALNTEAFF. In DNA, the CDR3 is TGTGCCAGTAGTATTGAGACAGGGGCGTTGAACACTGAAGCTTTCTTT.

The V and J genes are TRBV24-1 and TRBJ2-7; TRBD1 is a possible D gene (5 bases). Germline V gene data show CDR1 as KGHDR and CDR2 as SFDVKD. The V end was cut by 4 bases, the J end by 3 bases, with 6 bases between. There are 12 residues in the CDR3. The CDR3 nucleotides read TGTGCCACCAGTGACGACAGCTACGAGCAGTACTTC. Amino acids: CATSDDSYEQYF.

The sample holds one count of this clone. The CDR3 loop is CASSLNTRTSGRIVYNEQFF. The CDR3 DNA reads TGTGCCAGCAGCTTAAACACGAGGACTAGCGGGAGAATAGTATACAATGAGCAGTTCTTC. The chain uses TRBV13 and TRBJ2-1; 13 positions match TRBD2. V lost 2 bases, J lost 4 bases, and 14 bases stayed unmatched. CDR1 PRHDT and CDR2 FYEKMQ come from the germline V gene (reference sequence). This CDR3 comprises 20 residues.

The chain links TRBV12-5 to TRBJ1-1; D perhaps matches TRBD1 (6 bases). Germline V gene lookup returns CDR1 LGHNT and CDR2 FRNRAP. Trimming shortened V by 5 bases and J by 1 base, and 8 bases separated the two germline ends. The CDR3 is made up of 13 amino acids. CDR3 residues: CASGRDKNTEAFF. For the CDR3, the DNA is TGTGCTAGTGGTCGGGACAAGAACACTGAAGCTTTCTTT.

This sequence joins TRBV21-1 and TRBJ2-1; the table's D call, TRBD2, has no DNA check behind it. TRBV21-1 is described as a pseudogene. The CDR3 covers 17 residues. The CDR3 region has the DNA TGTGCCAGCAGCAAAGCGGTGACTAGCGGGAGGGGAAATGAGCAGTTCTTC. Its protein is CASSKAVTSGRGNEQFF.

This clone was counted once. This sequence joins TRBV7-2 and TRBJ2-7; 8 bases are a match to TRBD2. Germline V CDR1 and CDR2: SGHTA, FQGNSA. Trimming at V came to 1 base and at J to 13 bases, leaving 12 bases not matched to a gene. This CDR3 is 14 amino acids long. The CDR3 is CASSLGDHGRASYF. CDR3 sequence (DNA): TGTGCCAGCAGCTTAGGGGATCACGGGAGGGCCTCTTACTTC.

V is TRBV7-9 and J is TRBJ1-4, with D possibly being TRBD1 (6 bases). Germline V gives CDR1 SEHNR, CDR2 FQNEAQ (reference sequence). V gave up 5 bases and J gave up 10 bases, with 17 bases separating them. The CDR3 length is 14 residues. CDR3 bases: TGTGCCAGCAGCCTCACAGGGCCCCAAGGAAAACTGTTTTTT. It yields the protein CASSLTGPQGKLFF.

V gene TRBV27 combines with J gene TRBJ2-1; 7 bases line up with TRBD1. CDR3 size: 13 residues. The germline V gene has CDR1 MNHEY and CDR2 SMNVEV (reference sequence). Trimming took 7 bases from V and 3 from J; bases not matched to a gene: 3. This CDR3 reads CASIGGFYNEQFF. The CDR3 DNA follows: TGTGCCAGCATAGGGGGCTTCTACAATGAGCAGTTCTTC.

The chain employs TRBV7-9 and TRBJ1-2, with D possibly being TRBD1 (5 bases). The CDR3 has 13 amino acids. Germline V gene sequence: CDR1 SEHNR, CDR2 FQNEAQ (reference sequence). V dropped 1 base and J dropped 4 bases, with 7 bases sitting between them. DNA of the CDR3: TGTGCCAGCAGCTTAGTAGGGGTCTATGGCTACACCTTC. Translated: CASSLVGVYGYTF.

The genes are TRBV7-9 and TRBJ1-2; D is undetermined. CDR3 length equals 11 residues. In germline, CDR1 is SEHNR, CDR2 FQNEAQ (reference sequence). V gave up 2 bases and J gave up 7 bases, with 5 bases separating them. The DNA for the CDR3 is TGTGCCAGCAGCTTATCTTTTGGCTACACCTTC. It specifies CASSLSFGYTF.

The gene calls are TRBV19 and TRBJ2-7; 9 bases agree with TRBD1. The CDR3 extends over 14 amino acids. CDR1 LNHDA and CDR2 SQIVND come from the germline V gene (reference sequence). Trimming took 3 bases from V and 2 from J; bases not matched to a gene: 2. CDR3 protein: CASSMGTGPYEQYF. CDR3 coding DNA: TGTGCCAGTAGTATGGGGACAGGGCCCTACGAGCAGTACTTC.

The rearrangement links TRBV20-1 to TRBJ2-5, with a weak D call TRBD2 (6 bases). This CDR3 has 16 residues. The V end was cut by 6 bases, the J end by 3 bases, with 23 bases between. From germline, CDR1 is DFQATT and CDR2 SNEGSKA (reference sequence). CDR3 residues: CSASRGTRWSEETQYF. The CDR3 DNA sequence: TGCAGTGCCAGTCGTGGGACTCGGTGGTCTGAAGAGACCCAGTACTTC.

V gene TRBV11-3 combines with J gene TRBJ1-1; no clear D. CDR1 and CDR2 from the germline V gene are SGHNT and YENEEA. The CDR3 loop spans 15 amino acids. V lost 1 base and J 4 bases, leaving 13 bases between the germline ends. The CDR3 sequence is CASSLVIGRSTEAFF. In DNA form, the CDR3 reads TGTGCCAGCAGCTTAGTCATAGGCCGGAGCACTGAAGCTTTCTTT.

The sample holds one count of this clone. Here the CDR3 DNA reads TGTGCCAGCAGTTTAGCCTCTAGCTCCTACGAGCAGTACTTC. Protein sequence: CASSLASSSYEQYF. The chain links TRBV27 to TRBJ2-7, with unresolved D. The V gene's germline CDR1 is MNHEY and CDR2 SMNVEV (reference sequence). The CDR3 loop spans 14 amino acids. V was cut by 2 bases and J by 0 bases, with 8 bases left in between.